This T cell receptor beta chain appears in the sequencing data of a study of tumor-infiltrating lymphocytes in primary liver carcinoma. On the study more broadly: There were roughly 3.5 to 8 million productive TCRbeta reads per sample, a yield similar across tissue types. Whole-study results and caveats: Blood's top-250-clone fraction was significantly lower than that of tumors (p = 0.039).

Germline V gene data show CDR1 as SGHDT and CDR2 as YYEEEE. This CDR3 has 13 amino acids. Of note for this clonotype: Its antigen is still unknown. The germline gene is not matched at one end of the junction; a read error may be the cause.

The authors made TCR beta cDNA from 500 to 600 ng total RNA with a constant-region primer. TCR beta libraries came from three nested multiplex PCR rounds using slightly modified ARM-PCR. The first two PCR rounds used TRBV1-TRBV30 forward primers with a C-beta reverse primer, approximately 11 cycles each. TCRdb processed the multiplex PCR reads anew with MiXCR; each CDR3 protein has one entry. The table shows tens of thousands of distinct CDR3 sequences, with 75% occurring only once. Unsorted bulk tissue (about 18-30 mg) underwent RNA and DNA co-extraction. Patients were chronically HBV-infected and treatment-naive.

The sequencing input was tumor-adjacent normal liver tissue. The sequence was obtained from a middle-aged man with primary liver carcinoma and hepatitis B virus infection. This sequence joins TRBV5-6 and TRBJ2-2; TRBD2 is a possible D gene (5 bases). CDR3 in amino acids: CASRERFTGEMFF. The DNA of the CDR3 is TGTGCCAGCAGGGAAAGGTTCACTGGGGAGATGTTTTTT. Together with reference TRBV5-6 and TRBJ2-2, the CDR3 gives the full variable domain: DAGVTQSPTHLIKTRGQQVTLRCSPKSGHDTVSWYQQALGQGPQFIFQYYEEEERQRGNFPDRFSGHQFPNYSSELNVNALLLGDSALYLCASRERFTGEMFFGEGSRLTVL.